This entry features one T cell receptor (beta chain) sequence. This entry is derived from a study of blood T cell repertoires in COVID-19. Germline V lookup: CDR1 ENHRY, CDR2 SYGVKD. Trimming left V 0 bases short and J 6 bases short, with 8 bases between. This CDR3 region has 13 residues. Some clones are missing from TCRdb's copy, which holds only in-frame ones; the method was immunoSEQ multiplex PCR. The sample lists a few hundred thousand clones; about 85% were seen once. The sequencing input was peripheral blood. This clonotype was sampled from a human donor with COVID-19, enrolled during active disease. The donor label of this sample is uncertain. This chain uses TRBV10-3 with TRBJ1-2; D call uncertain. The CDR3 DNA follows: TGTGCCATCAGTGAGTCCGAAGAGCATGGCTACACCTTC. Its translation is CAISESEEHGYTF.